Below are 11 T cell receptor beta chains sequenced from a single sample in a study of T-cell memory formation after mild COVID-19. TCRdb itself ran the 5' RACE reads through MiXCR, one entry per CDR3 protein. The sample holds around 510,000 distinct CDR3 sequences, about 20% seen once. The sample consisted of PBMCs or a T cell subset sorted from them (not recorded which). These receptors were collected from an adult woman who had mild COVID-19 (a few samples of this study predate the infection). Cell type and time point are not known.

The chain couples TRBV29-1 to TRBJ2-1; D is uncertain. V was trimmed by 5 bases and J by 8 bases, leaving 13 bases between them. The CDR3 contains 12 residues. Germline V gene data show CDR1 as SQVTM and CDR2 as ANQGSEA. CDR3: CSVRAYGDEQFF. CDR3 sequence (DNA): TGCAGCGTTAGAGCCTACGGCGATGAGCAGTTCTTC.

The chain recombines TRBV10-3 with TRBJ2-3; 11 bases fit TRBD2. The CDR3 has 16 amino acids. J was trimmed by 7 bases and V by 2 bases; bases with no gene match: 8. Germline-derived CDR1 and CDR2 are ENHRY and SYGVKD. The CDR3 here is CAISETSGGPTNTQYF. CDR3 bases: TGTGCCATCAGTGAGACTAGCGGGGGACCCACGAATACGCAGTATTTT.

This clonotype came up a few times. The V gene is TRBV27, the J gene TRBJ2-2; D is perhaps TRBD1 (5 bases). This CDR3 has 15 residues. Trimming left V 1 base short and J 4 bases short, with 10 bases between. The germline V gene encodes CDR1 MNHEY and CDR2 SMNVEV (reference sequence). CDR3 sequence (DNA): TGTGCCAGCAGTTTATTTTCAGGGCGCACCGGGGAGCTGTTTTTT. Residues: CASSLFSGRTGELFF.

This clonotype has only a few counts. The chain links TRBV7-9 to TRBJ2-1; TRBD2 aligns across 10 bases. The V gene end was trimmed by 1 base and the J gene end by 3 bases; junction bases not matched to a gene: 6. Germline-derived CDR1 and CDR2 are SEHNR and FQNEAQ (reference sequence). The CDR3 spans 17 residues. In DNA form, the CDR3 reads TGTGCCAGCAGCTTAGAACTAGCGGGGCCTCTCTACAATGAGCAGTTCTTC. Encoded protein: CASSLELAGPLYNEQFF.

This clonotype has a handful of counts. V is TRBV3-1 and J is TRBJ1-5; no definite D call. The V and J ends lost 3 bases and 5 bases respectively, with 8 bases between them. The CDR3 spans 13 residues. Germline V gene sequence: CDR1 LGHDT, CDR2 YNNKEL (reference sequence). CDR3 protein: CASSQVRDQPQHF. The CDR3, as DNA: TGTGCCAGCAGCCAGGTTCGGGATCAGCCCCAGCATTTT.

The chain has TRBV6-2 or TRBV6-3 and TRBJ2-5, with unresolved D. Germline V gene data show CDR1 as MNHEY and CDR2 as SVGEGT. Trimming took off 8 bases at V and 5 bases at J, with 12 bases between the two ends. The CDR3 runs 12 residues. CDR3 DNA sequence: TGTGCCAGCCTGAACCGTAGGGAGACCCAGTACTTC. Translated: CASLNRRETQYF.

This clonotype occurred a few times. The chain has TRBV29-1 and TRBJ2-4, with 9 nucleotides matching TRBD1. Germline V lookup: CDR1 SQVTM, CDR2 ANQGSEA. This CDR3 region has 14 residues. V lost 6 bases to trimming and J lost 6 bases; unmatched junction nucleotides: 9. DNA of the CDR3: TGCAGCGTAGATGGACAGGGGAGGGGAAACATTCAGTACTTC. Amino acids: CSVDGQGRGNIQYF.

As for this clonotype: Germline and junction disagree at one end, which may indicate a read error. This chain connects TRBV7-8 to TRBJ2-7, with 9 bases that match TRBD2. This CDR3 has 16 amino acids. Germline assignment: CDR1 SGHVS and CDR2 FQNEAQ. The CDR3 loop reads CASSLEAAGGRNEQYF. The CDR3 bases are TGTGCCAGCAGTTTAGAGGCAGCGGGGGGCCGCAACGAGCAGTACTTC.

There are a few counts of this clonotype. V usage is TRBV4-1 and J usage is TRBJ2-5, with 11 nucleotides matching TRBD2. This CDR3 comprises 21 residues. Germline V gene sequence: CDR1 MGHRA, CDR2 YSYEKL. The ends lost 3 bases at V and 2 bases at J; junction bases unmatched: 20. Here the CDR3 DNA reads TGCGCCAGCAGCCAGCCACCGATCTTATATAGCGGGGGGGCAATACAAGAGACCCAGTACTTC. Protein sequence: CASSQPPILYSGGAIQETQYF.

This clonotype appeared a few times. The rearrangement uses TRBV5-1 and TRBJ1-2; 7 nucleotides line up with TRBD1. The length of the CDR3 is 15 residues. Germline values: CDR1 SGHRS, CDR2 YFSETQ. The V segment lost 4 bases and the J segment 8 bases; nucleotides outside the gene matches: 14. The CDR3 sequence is CASSRQGPGGIGYTF. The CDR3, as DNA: TGCGCCAGCAGCCGACAGGGACCGGGGGGTATAGGCTACACCTTC.

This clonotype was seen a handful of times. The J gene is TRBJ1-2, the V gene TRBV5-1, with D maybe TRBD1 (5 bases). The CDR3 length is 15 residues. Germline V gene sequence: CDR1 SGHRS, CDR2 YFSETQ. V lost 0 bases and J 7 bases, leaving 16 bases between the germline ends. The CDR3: CASSLGQETGAGYTF. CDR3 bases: TGCGCCAGCAGCTTGGGCCAAGAAACAGGAGCTGGCTACACCTTC.